This T cell receptor beta chain was found in a study of T cells in Graves' hyperthyroidism and ophthalmopathy. V lost 1 base to trimming and J lost 3 bases, with 9 bases between them. CDR1 is MGHRA, CDR2 YSYEKL, per germline. This CDR3 is built from 14 residues. Amplification of TCR beta CDR3 regions was performed using RNA transcripts as template. The TCR CDR3 first-round RT-PCR relied on the HTBI primer set. TCRdb recomputed calls from the multiplex PCR reads with MiXCR, one row per CDR3 protein. This sample carries 650,000 to 700,000 distinct CDR3 sequences, 17% of them seen once, and the ten largest clones take roughly 15%.

This chain connects TRBV4-1 to TRBJ1-2; weak D call: TRBD1 (5 bases). Sequencing was carried out using blood. The TCR originated in a man aged 45-65 years with Graves' hyperthyroidism. Written as DNA, the CDR3 is TGCGCCAGCAGCCAAGTGGGGGGGGACTATGGCTACACCTTC. Translated: CASSQVGGDYGYTF.